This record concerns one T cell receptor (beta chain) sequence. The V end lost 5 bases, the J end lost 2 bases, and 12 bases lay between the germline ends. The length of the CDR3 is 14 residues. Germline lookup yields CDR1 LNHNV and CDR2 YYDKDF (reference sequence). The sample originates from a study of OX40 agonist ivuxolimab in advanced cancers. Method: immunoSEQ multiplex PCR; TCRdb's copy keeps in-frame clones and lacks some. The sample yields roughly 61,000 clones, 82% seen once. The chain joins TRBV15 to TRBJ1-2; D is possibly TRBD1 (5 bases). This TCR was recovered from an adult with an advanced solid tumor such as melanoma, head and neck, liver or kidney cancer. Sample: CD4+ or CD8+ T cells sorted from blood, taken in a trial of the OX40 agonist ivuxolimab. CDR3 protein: CATSRPGGNYGYTF. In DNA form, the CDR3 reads TGTGCCACCAGCCGCCCCGGGGGGAACTATGGCTACACCTTC.